This T cell receptor (beta chain) came from a study of PD-1 blockade in classical Hodgkin lymphoma. Study-level findings and limits: Whatever underlies the repertoire differences (possibly disease activity or prior therapy) remains undefined. Patients newly diagnosed and complete responders had comparable baseline diversity.

As for this clone: Its cognate antigen is unknown.

The method was immunoSEQ multiplex PCR; TCRdb's version includes in-frame clones alone and lacks a portion of them. The sample contains roughly 19,000 clones, more than 75% of which appear only once. The time point denotes: cycle 4 day 1 (C4D1), after more than five weeks of nivolumab. Autologous stem cell transplantation was followed by relapse in every patient, and brentuximab vedotin exposure varied. This sample comprised peripheral blood mononuclear cells (PBMCs), obtained before the fourth cycle of nivolumab. The sequence derives from a human donor with classical Hodgkin lymphoma.

The CDR3 region has the DNA TGTGCCAGCAGTTTATTCCCGGGGGGAGGAGTAGCCAAAAACATTCAGTACTTC. Protein: CASSLFPGGGVAKNIQYF. This chain connects TRBV28 to TRBJ2-4, with 7 bases lining up with TRBD2. The V gene's germline CDR1 is MDHEN and CDR2 SYDVKM. The V segment lost 1 base and the J segment 0 bases; nucleotides outside the gene matches: 9. There are 18 residues in the CDR3.